These 9 T cell receptor beta chains were sequenced from one sample in a study of regulatory T cells in long-lasting Graves disease. Time point described: persistent/refractory GD, antithyroid drugs over 5 years with positive TRAb. PBMCs provided the RNA from which the TCR library was made. HTBI primers from iRepertoire and Arm-PCR of CDR3 regions yielded the TCR beta libraries. One entry per CDR3 protein results from TCRdb running MiXCR on the multiplex PCR reads. The sample carries about 660,000 distinct CDR3 sequences, 25% to 35% recorded once. Specimen: peripheral blood mononuclear cells (PBMCs), collected when the disease was refractory, from a patient treated with antithyroid drugs. These receptors originate from a female donor with Graves disease.

The table lists this clonotype with a count of one. V gene TRBV12-3 or TRBV12-4 combines with J gene TRBJ2-5; D is ambiguous. The J call could be wrong; TRBJ2-1 is a better fit for the DNA end. CDR3 length equals 13 residues. The CDR3 DNA reads as TGTGCCAGCAGTTCCCCCTCGGCCAATGAGCAGTTCTTC. Its protein is CASSSPSANEQFF.

This chain links TRBV7-2 with TRBJ2-5, with D unclear. CDR3 length: 18 amino acids. Trimming removed 1 base from V and 4 bases from J, with 22 bases in between. Per the germline V gene, CDR1 is SGHTA and CDR2 is FQGNSA. The CDR3, as DNA: TGTGCCAGCAGCTTAGACCCTTGGAGCCTCGGTGGTTCAGAGACCCAGTACTTC. Translated, it gives CASSLDPWSLGGSETQYF.

The sample holds a few counts of this clonotype. The chain links TRBV12-3 or TRBV12-4 to TRBJ1-1, with a weak D call TRBD1 (6 bases). The CDR3 loop spans 15 amino acids. Trimming pared 1 base from V and 4 bases from J, leaving 13 bases between. The DNA of the CDR3 is TGTGCCAGCAGTTTAGGCACAGGGTATCCCACTGAAGCTTTCTTT. The encoded protein is CASSLGTGYPTEAFF.

The chain recombines TRBV4-2 with TRBJ1-6, with D hard to call. CDR1 is LGHNA and CDR2 is YNFKEQ in the germline V gene. V lost 5 bases and J 9 bases, leaving 14 bases between the germline ends. The CDR3 runs to 14 residues. For the CDR3, the DNA is TGTGCCAGCAGCTCATCGGGGATCCTTTCACCCCTCCACTTT. Translated: CASSSSGILSPLHF.

V gene TRBV6-2 or TRBV6-3 combines with J gene TRBJ2-2, with a tentative D call TRBD1 (5 bases). The CDR3 runs to 13 residues. CDR1 is MNHEY and CDR2 is SVGEGT in the germline V gene. Between the trimmed V and J ends, which lost 5 bases and 4 bases, there was a span of 8 bases. The CDR3 DNA is TGTGCCAGCAGTGCAGGGATCACCGGGGAGCTGTTTTTT. As protein: CASSAGITGELFF.

In its sample, this clonotype was seen a few times. The V gene is TRBV28, the J gene TRBJ1-2, with D hard to call. V gave up 0 bases and J gave up 3 bases, with 11 bases separating them. CDR1 and CDR2 from the germline V gene are MDHEN and SYDVKM. The CDR3 spans 15 residues. CDR3: CASSLWVGYHYGYTF. The CDR3 region has the DNA TGTGCCAGCAGTTTATGGGTAGGGTATCACTATGGCTACACCTTC.

CDR3 residues: CASSKGAGTEAFF. The CDR3 bases are TGTGCCAGCAGCAAGGGGGCTGGCACTGAAGCTTTCTTT. The rearrangement uses TRBV7-3 and TRBJ1-1, with 7 bases fitting TRBD1. V shed 5 bases and J 4 bases; nucleotides not matched to a gene: 4. The germline V gene has CDR1 SGHTA and CDR2 FQGTGA. This CDR3 has 13 residues. Based on the CDR3 plus reference TRBV7-3 and TRBJ1-1, the full variable domain is GAGVSQTPSNKVTEKGKYVELRCDPISGHTALYWYRQSLGQGPEFLIYFQGTGAADDSGLPNDRFFAVRPEGSVSTLKIQRTERGDSAVYLCASSKGAGTEAFFGQGTRLTVV.

In this sample, this clonotype turned up a few times. The genes are TRBV12-3 or TRBV12-4 and TRBJ2-1, with D possibly being TRBD2 (5 bases). This CDR3 comprises 16 residues. V lost 3 bases to trimming and J lost 1 base, with 13 bases between them. CDR3 sequence reads: CASSLNGGPSYNEQFF. In DNA form, the CDR3 reads TGTGCCAGCAGTTTGAACGGAGGCCCTTCCTACAATGAGCAGTTCTTC.

This clonotype was seen only a few times. The J gene is TRBJ1-1, the V gene TRBV30; possibly TRBD1 for D (5 bases). The V end lost 3 bases, the J end lost 4 bases, and 12 bases lay between the germline ends. The CDR3 spans 13 residues. Germline CDR1 and CDR2: GTSNPN and SVGIG (reference sequence). CDR3 nucleotides: TGTGCCTGGAGCTCGGGGGGGTTCACTGAAGCTTTCTTT. Translation: CAWSSGGFTEAFF.